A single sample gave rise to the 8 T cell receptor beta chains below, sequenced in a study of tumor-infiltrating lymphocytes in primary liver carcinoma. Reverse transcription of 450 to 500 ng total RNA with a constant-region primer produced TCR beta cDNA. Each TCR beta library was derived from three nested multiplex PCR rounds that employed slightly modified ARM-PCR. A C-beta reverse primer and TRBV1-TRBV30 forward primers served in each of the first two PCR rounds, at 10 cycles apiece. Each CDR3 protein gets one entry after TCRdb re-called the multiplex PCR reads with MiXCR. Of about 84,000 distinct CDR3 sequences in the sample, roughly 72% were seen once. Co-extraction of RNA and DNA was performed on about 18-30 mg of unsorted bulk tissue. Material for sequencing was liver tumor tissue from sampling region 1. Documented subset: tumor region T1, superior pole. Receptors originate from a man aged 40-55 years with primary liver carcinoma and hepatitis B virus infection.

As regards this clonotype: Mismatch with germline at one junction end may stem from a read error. The CDR3 sequence is CTSSLGQGFVEAFF. The CDR3 DNA reads as TGTACCAGCAGCTTGGGACAGGGATTTGTTGAAGCCTTCTTT. The J gene is TRBJ1-1, the V gene TRBV5-8, with TRBD1 matching 9 bases. Germline V gives CDR1 SGHTS, CDR2 YDEGEE. The CDR3 loop spans 14 amino acids. Based on the CDR3 plus reference TRBV5-8 and TRBJ1-1, the full variable domain is EAGVTQSPTHLIKTRGQQATLRCSPISGHTSVYWYQQALGLGLQFLLWYDEGEERNRGNFPPRFSGRQFPNYSSELNVNALELEDSALYLCTSSLGQGFVEAFFGQGTRLTVV.

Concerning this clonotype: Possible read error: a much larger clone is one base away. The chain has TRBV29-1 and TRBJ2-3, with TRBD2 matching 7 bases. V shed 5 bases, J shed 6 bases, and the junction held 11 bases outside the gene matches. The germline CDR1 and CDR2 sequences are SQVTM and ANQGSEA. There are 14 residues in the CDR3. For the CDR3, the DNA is TGCAGCGTTTTTATGCGGGAGAGCTGGGATACGCAGTATTTT. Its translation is CSVFMRESWDTQYF.

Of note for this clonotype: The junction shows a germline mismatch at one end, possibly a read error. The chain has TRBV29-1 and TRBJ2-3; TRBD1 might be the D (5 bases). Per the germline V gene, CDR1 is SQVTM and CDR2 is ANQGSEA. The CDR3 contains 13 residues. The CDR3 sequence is CSVEGQGQDTQYF. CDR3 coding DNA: TGCAGCGTTGAAGGTCAGGGTCAGGATACGCAGTATTTC.

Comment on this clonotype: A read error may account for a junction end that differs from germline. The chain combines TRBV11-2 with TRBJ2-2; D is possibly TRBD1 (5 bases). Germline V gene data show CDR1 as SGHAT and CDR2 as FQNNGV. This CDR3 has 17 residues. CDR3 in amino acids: CASNLVRTYPGTGELFF. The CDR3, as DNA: TGTGCAAGCAACTTAGTTAGGACGTACCCAGGGACCGGGGAGCTGTTTTTT.

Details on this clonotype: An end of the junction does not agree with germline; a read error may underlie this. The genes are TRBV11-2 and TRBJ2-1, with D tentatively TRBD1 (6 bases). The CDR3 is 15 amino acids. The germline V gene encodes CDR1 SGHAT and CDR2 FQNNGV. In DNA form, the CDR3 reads TGTGCCAGCGTACTAGGGGACCTCCGGGGACATGGGCAGCTCTTT. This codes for CASVLGDLRGHGQLF.

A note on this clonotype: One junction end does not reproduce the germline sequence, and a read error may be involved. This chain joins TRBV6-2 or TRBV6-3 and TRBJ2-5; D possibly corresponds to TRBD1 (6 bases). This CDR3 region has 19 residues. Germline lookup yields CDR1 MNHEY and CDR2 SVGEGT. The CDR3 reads CASNSPGNTQGRIQETQHF. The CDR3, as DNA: TGTGCCAGCAATTCACCCGGCAATACACAGGGCAGGATTCAAGAGACCCAGCACTTC.

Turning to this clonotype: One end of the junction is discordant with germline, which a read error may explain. CDR3 sequence reads: CASSLGARGNYGYTF. CDR3 in DNA: TGTGCCAGCAGTTTAGGCGCTCGGGGGAACTATGGGTACACCTTC. The rearrangement uses TRBV12-3 or TRBV12-4 and TRBJ1-2; the D gene is possibly TRBD1 (5 bases). The CDR3 is 15 residues long.

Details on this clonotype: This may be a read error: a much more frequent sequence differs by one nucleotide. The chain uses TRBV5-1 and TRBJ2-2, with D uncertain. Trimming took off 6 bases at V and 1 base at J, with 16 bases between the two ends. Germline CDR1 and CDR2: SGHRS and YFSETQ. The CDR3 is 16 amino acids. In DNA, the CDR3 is TGCGCCAGCAACTTTTTGGTCGACGGGAACACCGGGGAGCTGTTTTTT. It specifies CASNFLVDGNTGELFF.